This T cell receptor beta chain comes out of a study of CD8+CD57+ T cells in acquired aplastic anemia. Study-wide background: The sorted CD4+ and CD8+ cells yielded an average approximately 3 ug of DNA. General study findings and limits: Simpson's diversity of CD8+ cells was not significantly different in patients compared with controls.

The patients chosen for sequencing had shown expansion of CD8+CD57+ cells (detected by flow cytometry). Every patient presented with severe acquired aplastic anemia. The CDR3 runs to 17 residues. Trimming stripped 2 bases from V and 3 bases from J, with 17 bases between. Germline V gene data show CDR1 as LNHDA and CDR2 as SQIVND (reference sequence). Genomic DNA was employed as the template in profiling TCR beta VDJ and CDR3. MiXCR, run by TCRdb on the reads, gives a single entry per CDR3 protein. The sample carries tens of thousands of distinct CDR3 sequences, 60% to 70% recorded once. To note about this clonotype: Its antigen remains unknown.

J is TRBJ1-5 and V is TRBV19, with a weak D call TRBD1 (5 bases). This receptor was taken from a human donor with aplastic anemia. Sample: sorted CD4+, CD8+, or CD8+CD57+ T cells (not recorded which) from PBMCs. CDR3 residues: CASSISSVGQTNQPQHF. CDR3 DNA: TGTGCCAGTAGTATATCCTCGGTGGGGCAGACCAATCAGCCCCAGCATTTT.